This is a list of T cell receptor beta chains from one sample in a study of T cell responses to AZD1222 COVID-19 vaccine. Sequencing was performed with immunoSEQ multiplex PCR; in TCRdb, only in-frame clones are kept and a portion is missing. The table lists under 150,000 clones, about 90% of them singletons. Sequences were derived from peripheral blood, sampled on day 0 of MenACWY control vaccination. The receptor source for this set is an adult in good health. Both conserved end residues are part of each CDR3. Fields, in order: J gene, clone size, D gene, V gene, CDR3 protein, CDR3 DNA. D genes are given only for firm matches. Clone sizes are given selectively: once, few, many, or a class where the clone is expanded.

TRBJ1-4 . TRBD1 TRBV6-2/TRBV6-3 CASSAWTGSNEKLFF TGTGCCAGCAGCGCTTGGACAGGTTCAAATGAAAAACTGTTTTTT
TRBJ1-2 . . TRBV5-6 CASLRNSLNYGYTF TGTGCCAGCCTGAGGAACAGTCTTAACTATGGCTACACCTTC
TRBJ2-7 . TRBD1 TRBV11-3 CASSLGTGGSMDEQYF TGTGCCAGCAGCTTAGGGACAGGGGGCTCAATGGACGAGCAGTACTTC
TRBJ1-1 . . TRBV27 CASSSFGQIEAFF TGTGCCAGCAGTTCCTTCGGACAGATTGAAGCTTTCTTT
TRBJ2-3 once . TRBV11-2 CASSPGRVDTDTQYF TGTGCCAGCAGCCCCGGCAGGGTAGACACAGATACGCAGTATTTT
TRBJ2-5 . . TRBV5-1 CASSHQETQYF TGCGCCAGCAGCCACCAAGAGACCCAGTACTTC
TRBJ2-3 . TRBD2 TRBV2 CASSEISGRTDTQYF TGTGCCAGCAGTGAAATTAGCGGGAGGACAGATACGCAGTATTTT
TRBJ2-5 once . TRBV29-1 CSVNRPSETQYF TGCAGCGTTAACAGGCCCTCAGAGACCCAGTACTTC
TRBJ2-1 . . TRBV7-9 CASSLLSGVWEQFF TGTGCCAGCAGCCTCCTTTCGGGAGTATGGGAGCAGTTCTTC
TRBJ2-1 . . TRBV3-1/TRBV3-2 CASSQDGLGNEQFF TGTGCCAGCAGCCAAGACGGGTTGGGAAATGAGCAGTTCTTC
TRBJ1-1 . . TRBV7-9 CASSLEAGPWNTEAFF TGTGCCAGCAGCTTAGAGGCAGGACCCTGGAACACTGAAGCTTTCTTT
TRBJ1-1 . . TRBV28 CASRTGTLNTEAFF TGTGCCAGCAGGACCGGGACCTTGAACACTGAAGCTTTCTTT
TRBJ1-2 . . TRBV9 CASSERGYYGYTF TGTGCCAGCAGCGAGAGGGGTTACTATGGCTACACCTTC
TRBJ2-7 . . TRBV5-4 CASSPLAGSYEQYF TGTGCCAGCAGCCCCCTGGCAGGTTCCTACGAGCAGTACTTC
TRBJ1-1 . . TRBV28 CASWERGPGSEAFF TGTGCCAGCTGGGAGCGGGGGCCTGGGTCTGAAGCTTTCTTT
TRBJ2-3 . . TRBV6-5 CASSFRAGHTDTQYF TGTGCCAGCAGTTTCCGTGCGGGACACACAGATACGCAGTATTTT
TRBJ2-7 . . TRBV29-1 CSVDRGAEQYF TGCAGCGTTGATCGAGGGGCCGAGCAGTACTTC
TRBJ2-3 . TRBD2 TRBV7-6 CASSLGASGGADTQYF TGTGCCAGCAGCTTAGGAGCCTCGGGAGGGGCAGATACGCAGTATTTT
TRBJ2-5 once TRBD2 TRBV25-1 CASRSSGEETQYF TGTGCCAGCAGGTCTAGCGGAGAAGAGACCCAGTACTTC
TRBJ1-5 . TRBD1 TRBV28 CASSPGQGFNQPQHF TGTGCCAGCAGTCCGGGACAGGGCTTCAATCAGCCCCAGCATTTT
TRBJ2-5 . . TRBV11-2 CASSRTAVQETQYF TGTGCCAGCAGCCGTACTGCGGTTCAAGAGACCCAGTACTTC
TRBJ1-1 . . TRBV7-3 CASSLDRQGSPFF TGTGCCAGCAGCTTAGATCGGCAGGGGAGTCCTTTCTTT
TRBJ1-1 . TRBD1 TRBV5-4 CASSSRDRGTEAFF TGTGCCAGCAGCTCCCGGGACAGGGGCACTGAAGCTTTCTTT
TRBJ2-7 . . TRBV5-1 CASSPETFSYGQYF TGCGCCAGCAGCCCCGAGACTTTTTCCTACGGGCAGTACTTC
TRBJ2-7 . TRBD1 TRBV6-5 CASRQGSSYEQYF TGTGCCAGCAGACAGGGGAGCTCCTACGAGCAGTACTTC
TRBJ2-1 . TRBD1 TRBV2 CASSTQGLHNEQFF TGTGCCAGCAGTACACAGGGGCTCCACAATGAGCAGTTCTTC
TRBJ1-1 . . TRBV6-1 CASSEVGFEAFF TGTGCCAGCAGTGAAGTAGGTTTTGAAGCTTTCTTT
TRBJ1-1 . TRBD1 TRBV15 CATSPRGLGTEAFF TGTGCCACCAGCCCCAGGGGGCTAGGAACTGAAGCTTTCTTT
TRBJ2-7 . TRBD1 TRBV5-5 CASSLQGFHEQYF TGTGCCAGCAGCTTACAGGGGTTCCACGAGCAGTACTTC
TRBJ2-3 . . TRBV5-8 CASSLNGGITDTQYF TGTGCCAGCAGCTTAAACGGCGGAATCACAGATACGCAGTATTTT
TRBJ2-7 . TRBD1 TRBV9 CASSLSGQGAQQYF TGTGCCAGCAGCCTCTCGGGACAGGGGGCTCAGCAGTACTTC
TRBJ2-3 . . TRBV11-2 CASSLRTTSSTDTQYF TGTGCCAGCAGCCTTCGGACAACGAGCTCTACAGATACGCAGTATTTT
TRBJ1-3 . . TRBV24-1 CATSDQDSSGNTIYF TGTGCCACCAGTGACCAAGACAGCTCTGGAAACACCATATATTTT
TRBJ2-7 . . TRBV14 CASSQTGTLPYEQYF TGTGCCAGCAGCCAAACCGGGACGCTACCCTACGAGCAGTACTTC
TRBJ1-3 . . TRBV7-6 CASSITGYDSGNTIYF TGTGCCAGCAGCATCACCGGGTACGACTCTGGAAACACCATATATTTT
TRBJ1-2 once . TRBV7-3 CASSFSPPPRQDGYTF TGTGCCAGCAGCTTTTCCCCCCCTCCTCGACAGGATGGCTACACCTTC
TRBJ1-6 . . TRBV9 CASSVRGLDSPLHF TGTGCCAGCAGCGTGAGGGGTCTGGATTCACCCCTCCACTTT
TRBJ2-7 . TRBD2 TRBV7-6 CASSLGGSRAYEQYF TGTGCCAGCAGCTTAGGCGGGAGTAGGGCCTACGAGCAGTACTTC
TRBJ1-1 . . TRBV2 CASMARQMNTEAFF TGTGCCAGCATGGCGAGACAGATGAACACTGAAGCTTTCTTT
TRBJ1-1 once TRBD1 TRBV2 CASLYPQGGSTEAFF TGTGCCAGCCTCTACCCACAGGGGGGAAGTACTGAAGCTTTCTTT
TRBJ2-1 . TRBD2 TRBV3-1/TRBV3-2 CASSLHERGLFEQFF TGTGCCAGCAGCCTTCACGAGCGGGGCCTCTTCGAGCAGTTCTTC
TRBJ1-3 . . TRBV10-2 CATAFGGGNTIYF TGCGCCACAGCTTTTGGAGGTGGCAACACCATATATTTT
TRBJ2-1 . TRBD2 TRBV7-3 CASSLRLAGLDEQFF TGTGCCAGCAGCTTAAGGCTAGCGGGACTTGATGAGCAGTTCTTC
TRBJ1-1 once TRBD1 TRBV30 CAGQGYGNTEAFF TGTGCCGGACAGGGCTACGGGAACACTGAAGCTTTCTTT
TRBJ2-7 once . TRBV27 CASSLRPQGQYSYEQYF TGTGCCAGCAGTTTACGCCCGCAGGGGCAGTACTCCTACGAGCAGTACTTC
TRBJ1-1 . . TRBV19 CASSIFRNTEAFF TGTGCCAGTAGTATCTTCCGAAACACTGAAGCTTTCTTT
TRBJ1-4 . . TRBV19 CASSFGAVEKLFF TGTGCCAGTAGTTTTGGAGCGGTAGAAAAACTGTTTTTT
TRBJ2-7 . . TRBV6-6 CASSYVQGSSYEQYF TGTGCCAGCAGTTATGTACAGGGCAGCTCCTACGAGCAGTACTTC
TRBJ2-3 . TRBD2 TRBV27 CASSFQGLAYTDTQYF TGTGCCAGCAGTTTCCAGGGACTAGCATACACAGATACGCAGTATTTT
TRBJ1-1 . . TRBV6-1 CASSEEGHTEAFF TGTGCCAGCAGTGAAGAGGGACACACTGAAGCTTTCTTT
TRBJ1-2 . . TRBV5-1 CASSLVRGGYTF TGCGCCAGCAGCTTGGTCAGGGGAGGCTACACCTTC
TRBJ1-4 . . TRBV24-1 CATSEARPSGEKLFF TGTGCCACCAGTGAAGCCAGGCCGAGTGGTGAAAAACTGTTTTTT
TRBJ2-7 . . TRBV20-1 CSASSGPYEQYF TGCAGTGCGAGTAGCGGTCCCTACGAGCAGTACTTC
TRBJ2-2 . . TRBV18 CASSLQPGPNTGELFF TGTGCCAGCTCACTACAGCCGGGCCCGAACACCGGGGAGCTGTTTTTT
TRBJ2-1 . TRBD2 TRBV27 CASNSLAINEQFF TGTGCCAGCAACTCACTAGCGATCAATGAGCAGTTCTTC
TRBJ2-7 . . TRBV5-8 CASSLIPAGLEQYF TGTGCCAGCAGCTTGATTCCGGCGGGCCTCGAGCAGTACTTC
TRBJ1-1 . TRBD1 TRBV10-3 CAISRDRAEAFF TGTGCCATCAGTCGGGACAGGGCTGAAGCTTTCTTT